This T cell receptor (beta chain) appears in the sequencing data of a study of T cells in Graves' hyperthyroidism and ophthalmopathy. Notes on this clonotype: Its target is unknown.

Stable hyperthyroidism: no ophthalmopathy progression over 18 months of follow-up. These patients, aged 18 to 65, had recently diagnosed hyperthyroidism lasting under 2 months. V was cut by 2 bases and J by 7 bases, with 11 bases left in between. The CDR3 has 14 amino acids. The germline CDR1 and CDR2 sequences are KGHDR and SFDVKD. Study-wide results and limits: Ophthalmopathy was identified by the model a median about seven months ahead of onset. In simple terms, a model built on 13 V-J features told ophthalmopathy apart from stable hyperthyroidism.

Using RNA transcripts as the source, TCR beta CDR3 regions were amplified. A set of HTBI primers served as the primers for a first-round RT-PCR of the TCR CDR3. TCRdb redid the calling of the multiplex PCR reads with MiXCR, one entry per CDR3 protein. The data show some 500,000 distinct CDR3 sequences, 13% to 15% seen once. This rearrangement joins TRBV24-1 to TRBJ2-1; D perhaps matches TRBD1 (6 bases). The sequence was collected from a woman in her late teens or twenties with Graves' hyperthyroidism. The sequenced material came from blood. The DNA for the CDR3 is TGTGCCACCAGTGATTATACAGGGACGAATGAGCAGTTCTTC. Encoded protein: CATSDYTGTNEQFF.